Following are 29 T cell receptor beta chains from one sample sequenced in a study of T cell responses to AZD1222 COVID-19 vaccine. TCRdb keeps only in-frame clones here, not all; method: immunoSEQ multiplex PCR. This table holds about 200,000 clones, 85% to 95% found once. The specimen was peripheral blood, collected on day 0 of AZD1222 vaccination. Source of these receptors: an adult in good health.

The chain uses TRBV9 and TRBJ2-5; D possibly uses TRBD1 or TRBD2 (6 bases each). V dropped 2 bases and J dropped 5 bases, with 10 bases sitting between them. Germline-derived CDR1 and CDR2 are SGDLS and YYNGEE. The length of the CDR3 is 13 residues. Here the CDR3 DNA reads TGTGCCAGCAGCGTCGGGGGCGGGGAGACCCAGTACTTC. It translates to CASSVGGGETQYF.

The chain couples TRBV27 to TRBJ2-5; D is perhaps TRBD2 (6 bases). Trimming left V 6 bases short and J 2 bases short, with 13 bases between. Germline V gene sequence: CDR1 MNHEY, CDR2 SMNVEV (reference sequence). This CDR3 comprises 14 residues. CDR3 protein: CASRPVGGQETQYF. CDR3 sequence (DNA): TGTGCCAGCAGGCCAGTGGGGGGACAAGAGACCCAGTACTTC.

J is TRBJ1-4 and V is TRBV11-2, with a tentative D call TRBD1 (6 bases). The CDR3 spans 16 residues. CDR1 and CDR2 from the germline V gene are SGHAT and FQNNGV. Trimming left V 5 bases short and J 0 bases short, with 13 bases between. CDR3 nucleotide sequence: TGTGCCAGCAGCACGAGGACAGCTGCAACTAATGAAAAACTGTTTTTT. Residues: CASSTRTAATNEKLFF.

The CDR3 DNA sequence: TGTGCCACCAGCAGAGATGGAGGGACAGGGGACGGAGGCTACACCTTC. Translating gives CATSRDGGTGDGGYTF. This chain connects TRBV15 to TRBJ1-2; 10 bases fit TRBD1. The CDR3 has 16 residues. Trimming took 0 bases from V and 8 from J; bases not matched to a gene: 9. Germline CDR1 is LNHNV and CDR2 is YYDKDF (reference sequence).

The CDR3 sequence is CASSPGTANTGELFF. CDR3 DNA: TGCGCCAGCAGCCCGGGAACTGCGAACACCGGGGAGCTGTTTTTT. The chain combines TRBV5-1 with TRBJ2-2; possibly TRBD2 for D (5 bases). Trimming stripped 4 bases from V and 0 bases from J, with 10 bases between. CDR1 SGHRS and CDR2 YFSETQ come from the germline V gene. The length of the CDR3 is 15 residues.

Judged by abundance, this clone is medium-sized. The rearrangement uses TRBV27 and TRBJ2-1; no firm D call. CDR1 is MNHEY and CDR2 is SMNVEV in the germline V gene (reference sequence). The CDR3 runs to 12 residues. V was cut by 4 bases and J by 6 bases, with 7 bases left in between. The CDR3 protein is CASSSTLNEQFF. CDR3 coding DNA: TGTGCCAGCAGTTCAACCCTCAATGAGCAGTTCTTC.

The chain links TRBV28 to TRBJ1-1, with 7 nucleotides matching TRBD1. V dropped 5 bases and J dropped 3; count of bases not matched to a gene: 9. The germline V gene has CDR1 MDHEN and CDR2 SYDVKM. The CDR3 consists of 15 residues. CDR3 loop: CASSEPDRPYTEAFF. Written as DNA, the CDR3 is TGTGCCAGCAGTGAACCGGACAGGCCCTACACTGAAGCTTTCTTT.

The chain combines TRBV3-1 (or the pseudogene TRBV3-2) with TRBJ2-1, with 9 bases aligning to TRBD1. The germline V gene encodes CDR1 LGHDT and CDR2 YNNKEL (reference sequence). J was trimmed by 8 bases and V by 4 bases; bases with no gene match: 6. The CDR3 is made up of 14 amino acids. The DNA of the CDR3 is TGTGCCAGCAGCCCCGGACAGGGGTTGGATGAGCAGTTCTTC. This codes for CASSPGQGLDEQFF.

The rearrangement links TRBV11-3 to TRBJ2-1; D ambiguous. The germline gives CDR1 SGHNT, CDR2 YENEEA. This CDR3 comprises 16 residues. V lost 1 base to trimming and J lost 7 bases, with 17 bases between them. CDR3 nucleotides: TGTGCCAGCAGCTTAGGACTCTCCCCCAAAGGGAATGAGCAGTTCTTC. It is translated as CASSLGLSPKGNEQFF.

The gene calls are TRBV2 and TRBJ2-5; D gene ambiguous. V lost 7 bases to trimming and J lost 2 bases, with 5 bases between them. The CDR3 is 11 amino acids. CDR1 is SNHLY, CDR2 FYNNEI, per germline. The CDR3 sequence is CASTVQETQYF. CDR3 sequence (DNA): TGTGCCAGCACCGTTCAAGAGACCCAGTACTTC.

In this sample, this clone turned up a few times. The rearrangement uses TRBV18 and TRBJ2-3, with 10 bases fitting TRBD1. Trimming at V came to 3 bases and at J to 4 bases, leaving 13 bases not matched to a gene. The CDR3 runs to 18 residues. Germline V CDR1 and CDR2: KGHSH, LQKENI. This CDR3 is CASSPRPKGTGVPDTQYF. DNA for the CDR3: TGTGCCAGCTCACCGCGACCAAAGGGGACAGGGGTTCCAGATACGCAGTATTTT.

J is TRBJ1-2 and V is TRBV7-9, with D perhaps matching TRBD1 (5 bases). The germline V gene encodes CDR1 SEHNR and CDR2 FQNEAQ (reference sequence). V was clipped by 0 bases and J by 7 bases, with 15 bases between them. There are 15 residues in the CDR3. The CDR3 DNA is TGTGCCAGCAGCTTAGCGAAGGGGAAGGTTAGTGGCTACACCTTC. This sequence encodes CASSLAKGKVSGYTF.

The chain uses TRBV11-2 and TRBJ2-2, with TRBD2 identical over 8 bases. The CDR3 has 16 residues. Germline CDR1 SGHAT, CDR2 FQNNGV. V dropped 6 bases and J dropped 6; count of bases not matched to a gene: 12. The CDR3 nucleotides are TGTGCCAGCAGAAAATCCGGGACTAGAACACCCGGGGAGCTGTTTTTT. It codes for CASRKSGTRTPGELFF.

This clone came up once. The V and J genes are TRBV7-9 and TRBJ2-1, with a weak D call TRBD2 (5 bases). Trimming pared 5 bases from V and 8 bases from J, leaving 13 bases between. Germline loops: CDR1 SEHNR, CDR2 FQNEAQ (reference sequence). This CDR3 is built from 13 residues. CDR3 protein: CASSTRTLDEQFF. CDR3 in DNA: TGTGCCAGCAGCACTAGGACGCTGGATGAGCAGTTCTTC.

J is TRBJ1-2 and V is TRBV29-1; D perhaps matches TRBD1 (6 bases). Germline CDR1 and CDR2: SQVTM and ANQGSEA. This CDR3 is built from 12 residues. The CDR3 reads CIGGGASNGYTF. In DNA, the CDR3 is TGCATCGGTGGGGGGGCCTCTAATGGCTACACCTTC.

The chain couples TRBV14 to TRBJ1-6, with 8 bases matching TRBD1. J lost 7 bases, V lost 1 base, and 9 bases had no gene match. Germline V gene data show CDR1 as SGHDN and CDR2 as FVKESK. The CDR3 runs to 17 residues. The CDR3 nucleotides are TGTGCCAGCAGCCAAGCGGGGGCAGGGGGCCTAAATTCACCCCTCCACTTT. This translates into CASSQAGAGGLNSPLHF.

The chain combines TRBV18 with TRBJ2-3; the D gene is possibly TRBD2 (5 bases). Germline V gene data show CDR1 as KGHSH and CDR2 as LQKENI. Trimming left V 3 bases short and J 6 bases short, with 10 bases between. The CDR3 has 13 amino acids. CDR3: CASSPLASDTQYF. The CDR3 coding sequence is TGTGCCAGCTCACCCCTAGCATCCGATACGCAGTATTTT.

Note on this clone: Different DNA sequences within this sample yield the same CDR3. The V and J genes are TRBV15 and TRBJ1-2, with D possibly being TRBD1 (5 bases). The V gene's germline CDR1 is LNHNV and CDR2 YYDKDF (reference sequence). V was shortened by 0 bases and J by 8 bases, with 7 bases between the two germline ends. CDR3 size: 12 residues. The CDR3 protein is CATSRDRGGYTF. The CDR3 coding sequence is TGTGCCACCAGCAGAGATCGGGGCGGCTACACCTTC. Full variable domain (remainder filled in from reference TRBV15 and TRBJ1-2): DAMVIQNPRYQVTQFGKPVTLSCSQTLNHNVMYWYQQKSSQAPKLLFHYYDKDFNNEADTPDNFQSRRPNTSFCFLDIRSPGLGDTAMYLCATSRDRGGYTFGSGTRLTVV.

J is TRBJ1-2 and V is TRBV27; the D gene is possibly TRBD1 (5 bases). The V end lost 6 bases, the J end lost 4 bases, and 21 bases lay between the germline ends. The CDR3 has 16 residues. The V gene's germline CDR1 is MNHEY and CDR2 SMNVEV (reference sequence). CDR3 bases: TGTGCCAGCAGCCGCGGCGGACTACCTACAGGCTATGGCTACACCTTC. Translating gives CASSRGGLPTGYGYTF.

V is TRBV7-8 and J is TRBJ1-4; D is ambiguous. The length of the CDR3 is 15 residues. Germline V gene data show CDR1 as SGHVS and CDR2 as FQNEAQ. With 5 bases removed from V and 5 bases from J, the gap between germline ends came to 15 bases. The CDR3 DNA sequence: TGTGCCAGCAGCCGCGCATTGAGGAAAAATGAAAAACTGTTTTTT. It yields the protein CASSRALRKNEKLFF.

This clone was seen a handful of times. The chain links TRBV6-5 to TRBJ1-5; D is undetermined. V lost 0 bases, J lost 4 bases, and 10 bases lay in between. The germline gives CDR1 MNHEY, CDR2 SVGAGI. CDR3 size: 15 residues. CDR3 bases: TGTGCCAGCAGTTACTCTCAGGTTCCTAATCAGCCCCAGCATTTT. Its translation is CASSYSQVPNQPQHF.

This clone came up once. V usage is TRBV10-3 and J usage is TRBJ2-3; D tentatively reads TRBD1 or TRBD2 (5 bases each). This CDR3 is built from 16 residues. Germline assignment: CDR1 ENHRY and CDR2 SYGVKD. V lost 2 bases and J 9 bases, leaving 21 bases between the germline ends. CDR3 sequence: CAISEGVGTVLNTQYF. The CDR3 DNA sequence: TGTGCCATCAGTGAGGGGGTAGGGACGGTGCTTAACACGCAGTATTTT.

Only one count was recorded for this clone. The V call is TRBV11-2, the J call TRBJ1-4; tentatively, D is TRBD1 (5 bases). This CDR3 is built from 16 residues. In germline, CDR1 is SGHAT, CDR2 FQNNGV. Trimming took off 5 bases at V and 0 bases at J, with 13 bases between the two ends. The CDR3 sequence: CASSLGGGTTNEKLFF. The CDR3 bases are TGTGCCAGCAGCCTGGGTGGGGGTACAACTAATGAAAAACTGTTTTTT.

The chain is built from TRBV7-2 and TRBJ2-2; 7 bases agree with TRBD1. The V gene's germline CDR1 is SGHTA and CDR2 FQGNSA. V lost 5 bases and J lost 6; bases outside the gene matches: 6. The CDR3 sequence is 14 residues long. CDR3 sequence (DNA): TGTGCCAGCAGCCGGGGACAGTTGGCCGGGGAGCTGTTTTTT. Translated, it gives CASSRGQLAGELFF.

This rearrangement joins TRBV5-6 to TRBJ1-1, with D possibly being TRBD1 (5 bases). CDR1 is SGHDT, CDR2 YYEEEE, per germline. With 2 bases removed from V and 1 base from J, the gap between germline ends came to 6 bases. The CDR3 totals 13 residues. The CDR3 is CASSLTGNTEAFF. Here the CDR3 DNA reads TGTGCCAGCAGCTTAACAGGGAACACTGAAGCTTTCTTT.

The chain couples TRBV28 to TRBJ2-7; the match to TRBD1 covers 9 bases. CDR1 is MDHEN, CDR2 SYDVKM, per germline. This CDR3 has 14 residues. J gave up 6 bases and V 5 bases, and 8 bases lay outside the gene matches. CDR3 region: CASSIDRGFLEQYF. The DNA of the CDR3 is TGTGCCAGCAGTATCGACAGGGGGTTTCTCGAGCAGTACTTC.

Here the CDR3 reads CASSQERGSPLHF. The CDR3 DNA reads as TGTGCCAGCAGCCAGGAACGGGGTTCACCCCTCCACTTT. The chain has TRBV5-6 and TRBJ1-6; D ambiguous. The CDR3 is 13 amino acids. The germline gives CDR1 SGHDT, CDR2 YYEEEE. Between the trimmed V and J ends, which lost 4 bases and 9 bases, there was a span of 11 bases.

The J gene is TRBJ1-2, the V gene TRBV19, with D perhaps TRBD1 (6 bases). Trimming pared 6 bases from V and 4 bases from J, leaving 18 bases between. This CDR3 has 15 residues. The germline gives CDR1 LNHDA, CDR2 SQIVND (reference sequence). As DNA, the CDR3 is TGTGCCAGTAGAACCACAGCACGGACAGCCTATGGCTACACCTTC. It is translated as CASRTTARTAYGYTF.

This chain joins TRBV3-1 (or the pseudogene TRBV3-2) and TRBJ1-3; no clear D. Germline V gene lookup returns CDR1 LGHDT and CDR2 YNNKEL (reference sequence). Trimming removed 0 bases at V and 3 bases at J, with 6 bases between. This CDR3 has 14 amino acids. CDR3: CASSQEWYGNTIYF. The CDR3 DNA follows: TGTGCCAGCAGCCAAGAGTGGTATGGAAACACCATATATTTT.